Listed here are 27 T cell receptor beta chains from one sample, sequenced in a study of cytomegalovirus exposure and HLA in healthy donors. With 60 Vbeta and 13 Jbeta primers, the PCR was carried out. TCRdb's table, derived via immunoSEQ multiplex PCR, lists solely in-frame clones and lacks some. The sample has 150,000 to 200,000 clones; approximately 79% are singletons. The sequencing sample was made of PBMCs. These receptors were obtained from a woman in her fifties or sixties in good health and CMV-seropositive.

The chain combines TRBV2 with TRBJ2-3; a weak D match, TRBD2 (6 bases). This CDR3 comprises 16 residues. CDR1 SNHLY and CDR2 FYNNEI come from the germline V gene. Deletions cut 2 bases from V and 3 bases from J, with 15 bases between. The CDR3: CASSEPGVRATDTQYF. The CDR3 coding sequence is TGTGCCAGCAGTGAACCGGGGGTGAGGGCTACAGATACGCAGTATTTT.

This CDR3 reads CASSTGQGATGELFF. The CDR3 bases are TGTGCCAGCAGTACCGGACAGGGGGCAACCGGGGAGCTGTTTTTT. This chain links TRBV6-5 with TRBJ2-2; 11 nucleotides align to TRBD1. The J segment lost 5 bases and the V segment lost 5 bases, leaving 4 bases of the junction unmatched. Germline CDR1 and CDR2: MNHEY and SVGAGI. The CDR3 extends over 15 amino acids.

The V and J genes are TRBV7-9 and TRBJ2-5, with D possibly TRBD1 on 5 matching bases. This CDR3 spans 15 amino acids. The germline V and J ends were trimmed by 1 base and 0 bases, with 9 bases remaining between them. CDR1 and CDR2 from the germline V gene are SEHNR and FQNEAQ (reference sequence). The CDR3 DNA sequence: TGTGCCAGCAGCTTAGGAGTGACAGACCAAGAGACCCAGTACTTC. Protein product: CASSLGVTDQETQYF.

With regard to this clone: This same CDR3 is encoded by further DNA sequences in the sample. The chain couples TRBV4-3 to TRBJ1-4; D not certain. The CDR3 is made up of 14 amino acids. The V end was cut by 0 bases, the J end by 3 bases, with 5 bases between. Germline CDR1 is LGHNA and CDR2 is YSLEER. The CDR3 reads CASSQEAANEKLFF. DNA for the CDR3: TGCGCCAGCAGCCAAGAGGCAGCTAATGAAAAACTGTTTTTT.

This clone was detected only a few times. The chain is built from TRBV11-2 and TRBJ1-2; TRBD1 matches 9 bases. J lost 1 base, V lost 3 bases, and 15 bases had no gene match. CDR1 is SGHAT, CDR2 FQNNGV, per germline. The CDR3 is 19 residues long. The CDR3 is CASSLSTGGAAGLNYGYTF. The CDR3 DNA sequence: TGTGCCAGCAGCTTGTCAACAGGGGGCGCAGCCGGGCTTAACTATGGCTACACCTTC. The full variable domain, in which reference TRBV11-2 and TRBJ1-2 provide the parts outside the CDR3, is EAGVAQSPRYKIIEKRQSVAFWCNPISGHATLYWYQQILGQGPKLLIQFQNNGVVDDSQLPKDRFSAERLKGVDSTLKIQPAKLEDSAVYLCASSLSTGGAAGLNYGYTFGSGTRLTVV.

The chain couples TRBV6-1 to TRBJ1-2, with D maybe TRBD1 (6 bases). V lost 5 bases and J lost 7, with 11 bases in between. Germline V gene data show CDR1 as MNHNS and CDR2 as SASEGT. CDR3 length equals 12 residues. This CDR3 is CASSILGGGYTF. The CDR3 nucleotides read TGTGCCAGCAGTATCTTAGGGGGTGGCTACACCTTC.

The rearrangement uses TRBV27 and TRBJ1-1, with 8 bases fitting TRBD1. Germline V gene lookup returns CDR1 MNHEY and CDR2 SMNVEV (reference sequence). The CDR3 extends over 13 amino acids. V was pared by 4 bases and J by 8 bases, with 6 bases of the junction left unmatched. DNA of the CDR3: TGTGCCAGCAGTTCTCCGGGGACAGGCGAAGCTTTCTTT. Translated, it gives CASSSPGTGEAFF.

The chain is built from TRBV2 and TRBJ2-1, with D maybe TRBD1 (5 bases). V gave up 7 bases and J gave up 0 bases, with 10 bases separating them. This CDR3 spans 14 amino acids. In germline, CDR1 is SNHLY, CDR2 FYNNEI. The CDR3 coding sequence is TGTGCCAGCACGGACACGAGCTCCTACAATGAGCAGTTCTTC. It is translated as CASTDTSSYNEQFF.

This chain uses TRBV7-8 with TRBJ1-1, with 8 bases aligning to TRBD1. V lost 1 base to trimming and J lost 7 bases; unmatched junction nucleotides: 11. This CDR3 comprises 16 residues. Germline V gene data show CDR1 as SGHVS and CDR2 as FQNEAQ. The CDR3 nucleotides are TGTGCCAGCAGCTTAGATCTTCGCAGGGGGCTTGTTGAAGCTTTCTTT. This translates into CASSLDLRRGLVEAFF.

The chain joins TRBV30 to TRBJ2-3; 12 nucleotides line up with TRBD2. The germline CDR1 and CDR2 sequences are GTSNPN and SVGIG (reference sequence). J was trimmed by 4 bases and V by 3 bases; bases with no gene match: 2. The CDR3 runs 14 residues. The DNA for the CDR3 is TGTGCCTGGAGACTAGCGGGGGGTCCAGATACGCAGTATTTT. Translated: CAWRLAGGPDTQYF. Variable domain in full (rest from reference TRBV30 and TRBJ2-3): SQTIHQWPATLVQPVGSPLSLECTVEGTSNPNLYWYRQAAGRGLQLLFYSVGIGQISSEVPQNLSASRPQDRQFILSSKKLLLSDSGFYLCAWRLAGGPDTQYFGPGTRLTVL.

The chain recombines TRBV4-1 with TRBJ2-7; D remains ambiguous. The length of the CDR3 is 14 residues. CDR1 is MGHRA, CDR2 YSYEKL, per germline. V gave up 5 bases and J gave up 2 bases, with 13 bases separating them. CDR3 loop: CASSLLENTYEQYF. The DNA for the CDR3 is TGCGCCAGCAGCTTGTTAGAGAATACCTACGAGCAGTACTTC.

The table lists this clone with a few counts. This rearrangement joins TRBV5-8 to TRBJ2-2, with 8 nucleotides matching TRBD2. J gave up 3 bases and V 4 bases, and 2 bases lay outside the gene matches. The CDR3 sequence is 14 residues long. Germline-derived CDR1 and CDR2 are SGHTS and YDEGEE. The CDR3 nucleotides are TGTGCCAGCAGCGGCGGGGGGTACACCGGGGAGCTGTTTTTT. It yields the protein CASSGGGYTGELFF.

CDR3 protein: CSVHRGLGTEAFF. The CDR3 nucleotides are TGCAGCGTACACAGGGGTTTAGGGACTGAAGCTTTCTTT. The rearrangement links TRBV29-1 to TRBJ1-1; 7 bases line up with TRBD1. Germline V lookup: CDR1 SQVTM, CDR2 ANQGSEA. This CDR3 contains 13 residues. Germline trimming cut 6 bases from V and 5 bases from J; bases unmatched to any gene: 9.

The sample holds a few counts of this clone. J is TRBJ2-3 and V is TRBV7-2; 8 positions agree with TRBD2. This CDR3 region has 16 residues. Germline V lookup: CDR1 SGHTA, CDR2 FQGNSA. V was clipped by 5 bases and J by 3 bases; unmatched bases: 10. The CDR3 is CASSPPGGLVTDTQYF. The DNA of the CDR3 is TGTGCCAGCAGCCCACCCGGGGGACTAGTAACAGATACGCAGTATTTT.

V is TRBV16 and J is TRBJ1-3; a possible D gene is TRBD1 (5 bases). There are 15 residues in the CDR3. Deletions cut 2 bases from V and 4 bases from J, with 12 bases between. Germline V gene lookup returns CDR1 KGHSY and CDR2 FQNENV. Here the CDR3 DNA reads TGTGCCAGCAGCCAAGCAGGGTCTGTAGGAAACACCATATATTTT. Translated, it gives CASSQAGSVGNTIYF. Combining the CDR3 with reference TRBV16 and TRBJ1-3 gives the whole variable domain GEEVAQTPKHLVRGEGQKAKLYCAPIKGHSYVFWYQQVLKNEFKFLISFQNENVFDETGMPKERFSAKCLPNSPCSLEIQATKLEDSAVYFCASSQAGSVGNTIYFGEGSWLTVV.

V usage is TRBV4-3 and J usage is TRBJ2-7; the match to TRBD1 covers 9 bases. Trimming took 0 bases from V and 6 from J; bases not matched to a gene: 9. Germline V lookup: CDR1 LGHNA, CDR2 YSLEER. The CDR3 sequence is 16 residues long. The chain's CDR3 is CASSQDGQGRRGEQYF. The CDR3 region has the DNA TGCGCCAGCAGCCAAGATGGACAGGGGCGCCGGGGCGAGCAGTACTTC.

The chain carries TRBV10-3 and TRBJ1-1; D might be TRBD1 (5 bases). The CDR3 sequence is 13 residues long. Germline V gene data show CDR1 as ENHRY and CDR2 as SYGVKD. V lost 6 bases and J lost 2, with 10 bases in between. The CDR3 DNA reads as TGTGCCATCAGCGATACAGGTAACACTGAAGCTTTCTTT. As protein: CAISDTGNTEAFF.

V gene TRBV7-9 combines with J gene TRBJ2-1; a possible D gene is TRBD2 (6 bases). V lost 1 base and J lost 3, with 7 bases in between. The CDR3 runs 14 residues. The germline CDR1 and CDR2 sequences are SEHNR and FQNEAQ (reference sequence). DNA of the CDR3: TGTGCCAGCAGCTTAGGGCGGGACTACAATGAGCAGTTCTTC. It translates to CASSLGRDYNEQFF.

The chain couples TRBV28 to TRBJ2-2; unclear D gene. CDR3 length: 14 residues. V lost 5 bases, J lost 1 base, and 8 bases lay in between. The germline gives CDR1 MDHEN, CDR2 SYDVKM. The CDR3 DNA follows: TGTGCCAGCAGTACCCCAGGGAACACCGGGGAGCTGTTTTTT. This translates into CASSTPGNTGELFF.

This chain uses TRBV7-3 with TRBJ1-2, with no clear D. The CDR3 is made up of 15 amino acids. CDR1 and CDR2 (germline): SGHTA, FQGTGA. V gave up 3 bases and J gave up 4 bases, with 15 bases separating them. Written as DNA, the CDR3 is TGTGCCAGCAGCTTTTACGGGAGCGTGGGCTATGGCTACACCTTC. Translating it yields CASSFYGSVGYGYTF.

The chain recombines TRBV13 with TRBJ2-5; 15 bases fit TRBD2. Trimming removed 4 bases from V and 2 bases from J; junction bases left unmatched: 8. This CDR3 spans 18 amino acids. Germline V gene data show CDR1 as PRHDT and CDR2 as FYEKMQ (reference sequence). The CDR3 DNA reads TGTGCCAGCAGCTCGTCCGGGACTAGCGGGAGGAAGCAAGAGACCCAGTACTTC. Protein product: CASSSSGTSGRKQETQYF.

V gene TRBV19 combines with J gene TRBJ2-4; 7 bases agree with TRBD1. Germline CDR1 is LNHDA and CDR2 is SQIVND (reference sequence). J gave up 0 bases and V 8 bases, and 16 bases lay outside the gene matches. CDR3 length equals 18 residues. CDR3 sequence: CASRLSRTGGLAKNIQYF. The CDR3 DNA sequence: TGTGCCAGTCGACTTTCCCGGACAGGAGGTTTAGCCAAAAACATTCAGTACTTC.

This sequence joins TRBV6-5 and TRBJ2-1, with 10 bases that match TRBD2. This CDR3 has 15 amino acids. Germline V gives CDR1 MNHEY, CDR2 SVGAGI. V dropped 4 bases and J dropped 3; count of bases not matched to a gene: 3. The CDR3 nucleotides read TGTGCCAGCAGTTCACAGCGGGGGGGCTACAATGAGCAGTTCTTC. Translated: CASSSQRGGYNEQFF.

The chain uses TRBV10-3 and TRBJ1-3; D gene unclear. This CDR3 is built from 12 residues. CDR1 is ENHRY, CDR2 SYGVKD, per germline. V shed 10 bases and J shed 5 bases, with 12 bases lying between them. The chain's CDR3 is CATGGTRNTIYF. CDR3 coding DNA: TGTGCCACCGGAGGAACTCGAAACACCATATATTTT.

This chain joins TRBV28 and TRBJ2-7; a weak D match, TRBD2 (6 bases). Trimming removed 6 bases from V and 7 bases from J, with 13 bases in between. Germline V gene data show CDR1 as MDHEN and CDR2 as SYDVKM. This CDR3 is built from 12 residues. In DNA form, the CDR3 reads TGTGCCAGCAGCACCCAGGAGGGGGAGCAGTACTTC. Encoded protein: CASSTQEGEQYF. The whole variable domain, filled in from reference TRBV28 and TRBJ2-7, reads DVKVTQSSRYLVKRTGEKVFLECVQDMDHENMFWYRQDPGLGLRLIYFSYDVKMKEKGDIPEGYSVSREKKERFSLILESASTNQTSMYLCASSTQEGEQYFGPGTRLTVT.

The CDR3 spells CASSQDDFFDEQFF. The DNA of the CDR3 is TGTGCCAGCAGCCAAGATGACTTCTTCGATGAGCAGTTCTTC. The rearrangement joins TRBV4-2 to TRBJ2-1; unclear D gene. Germline CDR1 is LGHNA and CDR2 is YNFKEQ. Trimming left V 0 bases short and J 8 bases short, with 11 bases between. The CDR3 has 14 residues.

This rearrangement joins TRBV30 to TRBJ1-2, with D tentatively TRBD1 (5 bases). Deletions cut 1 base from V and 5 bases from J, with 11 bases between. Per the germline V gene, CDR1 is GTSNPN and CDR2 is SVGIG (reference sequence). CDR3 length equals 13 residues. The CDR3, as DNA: TGTGCCTGGAGTGGGGGACTCGCGTATGGCTACACCTTC. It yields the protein CAWSGGLAYGYTF.